This T cell receptor beta chain was recorded in a study of cytomegalovirus exposure and HLA in healthy donors. CDR1 and CDR2 (germline): PRHDT, FYEKMQ (reference sequence). The CDR3 extends over 17 amino acids. Trimming cost V 0 bases and J 1 base, with 12 bases left between them. Assay: immunoSEQ multiplex PCR; the TCRdb copy retains only in-frame clones and omits some. The sample consists of fewer than 250,000 clones, approximately 88% of them appearing once. Only one count was recorded for this clone. Sequencing was performed on PBMCs. The chain has TRBV13 and TRBJ1-4, with TRBD1 as a possible D gene (5 bases). This sequence originates from a woman in her 30s in good health and CMV-seropositive. CDR3 amino acids: CASSLGWKGRTNEKLFF. The DNA for the CDR3 is TGTGCCAGCAGCTTAGGCTGGAAGGGGAGAACTAATGAAAAACTGTTTTTT.